This T cell receptor beta chain was identified in a study of shared clonotypes between healthy human individuals. Data came from immunoSEQ multiplex PCR; TCRdb stores just in-frame clones and leaves some out. The profile shows 600,000 to 700,000 clones, 60% to 75% of them singletons. CDR3 size: 15 residues. With 1 base removed from V and 4 bases from J, the gap between germline ends came to 10 bases. Per the germline V gene, CDR1 is SGHTA and CDR2 is FQGNSA. None of the donors, who were healthy HIV-negative adults, had recently had acute infections or vaccinations. A split of CD4+ cells into CD45RA+ naive and CD45RA-negative memory subsets was performed.

The rearrangement links TRBV7-2 to TRBJ2-2, with D uncertain. This sequence originates from a woman between 25 and 40 years old in good health. Sequenced: memory CD4+ T cells sorted from blood. The subset: CD45RA-negative fraction. Written as DNA, the CDR3 is TGTGCCAGCAGCTTAGTAGTGCAGATCACCGGGGAGCTGTTTTTT. Amino acid sequence: CASSLVVQITGELFF.